These 23 T cell receptor beta chains originate from one sample sequenced in a study of blood T cell repertoires in COVID-19. Sequencing was performed with immunoSEQ multiplex PCR; in TCRdb, only in-frame clones are kept and a portion is missing. The repertoire consists of around 75,000 clones, with roughly 91% occurring once and the leading ten covering less than 0.65%. Sequencing used peripheral blood. Receptors were obtained from a man between 60 and 75 years old with acute or convalescent COVID-19.

This clone showed up just once. In DNA form, the CDR3 reads TGTGCCATCAGTGAGTCACAGGGGGCTAAAACCGGGGAGCTGTTTTTT. The encoded protein is CAISESQGAKTGELFF. This rearrangement joins TRBV10-3 to TRBJ2-2, with TRBD1 identical over 9 bases. Germline values: CDR1 ENHRY, CDR2 SYGVKD. This CDR3 is built from 16 residues. The ends lost 0 bases at V and 5 bases at J; junction bases unmatched: 4.

This chain connects TRBV27 to TRBJ1-2; D is uncertain. V was clipped by 2 bases and J by 2 bases, with 15 bases between them. CDR3 length: 16 amino acids. The germline V gene encodes CDR1 MNHEY and CDR2 SMNVEV (reference sequence). The CDR3 nucleotides are TGTGCCAGCAGTTTAACGGGTACTTTTATAAACTATGGCTACACCTTC. As protein: CASSLTGTFINYGYTF.

The chain combines TRBV30 with TRBJ2-1; tentatively, D is TRBD2 (5 bases). The CDR3 runs 16 residues. CDR1 is GTSNPN and CDR2 is SVGIG in the germline V gene (reference sequence). Trimming removed 0 bases from V and 7 bases from J, with 19 bases in between. CDR3 nucleotide sequence: TGTGCCTGGAGTGTACGACGGGGAATTTCGGGGAATGAGCAGTTCTTC. Its translation: CAWSVRRGISGNEQFF.

The chain is built from TRBV5-1 and TRBJ1-2; D gene ambiguous. Trimming removed 3 bases from V and 8 bases from J, with 8 bases in between. The germline CDR1 and CDR2 sequences are SGHRS and YFSETQ. This CDR3 has 11 amino acids. CDR3 residues: CASSSVEGYTF. For the CDR3, the DNA is TGCGCCAGCAGCTCGGTGGAGGGCTACACCTTC.

The rearrangement links TRBV6-5 to TRBJ1-2; no reliable D call. The CDR3 contains 15 residues. The V and J ends lost 4 bases and 0 bases respectively, with 12 bases between them. Per the germline V gene, CDR1 is MNHEY and CDR2 is SVGAGI. The CDR3 reads CASSSDIWANYGYTF. The CDR3 DNA sequence: TGTGCCAGCAGTTCTGACATCTGGGCTAACTATGGCTACACCTTC.

The V gene is TRBV5-1, the J gene TRBJ2-4, with 10 bases that match TRBD1. V lost 4 bases to trimming and J lost 6 bases; unmatched junction nucleotides: 4. The CDR3 loop spans 14 amino acids. Germline V gene lookup returns CDR1 SGHRS and CDR2 YFSETQ. CDR3 in DNA: TGCGCCAGCAGCCGGACAGGGGGAGGAAACATTCAGTACTTC. Protein sequence: CASSRTGGGNIQYF.

The V and J genes are TRBV7-9 and TRBJ1-1; 7 nucleotides match TRBD1. With 5 bases clipped from V and 4 bases from J, the junction kept 4 bases outside the gene matches. Looked up from germline, CDR1 is SEHNR and CDR2 is FQNEAQ (reference sequence). CDR3 length: 13 amino acids. CDR3 nucleotide sequence: TGTGCCAGCAGCAGCTCAGGGGGCACTGAAGCTTTCTTT. This codes for CASSSSGGTEAFF.

V is TRBV19 and J is TRBJ1-5; the D gene is possibly TRBD1 (6 bases). The CDR3 consists of 15 residues. Between the trimmed V and J ends, which lost 1 base and 0 bases, there was a span of 7 bases. CDR1 and CDR2 (germline): LNHDA, SQIVND (reference sequence). The CDR3 reads CASSIGTDSNQPQHF. DNA of the CDR3: TGTGCCAGTAGTATAGGGACAGATAGCAATCAGCCCCAGCATTTT. The full variable domain, in which reference TRBV19 and TRBJ1-5 provide the parts outside the CDR3, is DGGITQSPKYLFRKEGQNVTLSCEQNLNHDAMYWYRQDPGQGLRLIYYSQIVNDFQKGDIAEGYSVSREKKESFPLTVTSAQKNPTAFYLCASSIGTDSNQPQHFGDGTRLSIL.

The J gene is TRBJ1-5, the V gene TRBV12-3 or TRBV12-4; D is ambiguous. The CDR3 is 13 residues long. V was shortened by 6 bases and J by 3 bases, with 9 bases between the two germline ends. The CDR3 sequence: CASRYRNNQPQHF. In DNA form, the CDR3 reads TGTGCCAGCAGATACAGAAACAATCAGCCCCAGCATTTT.

V and J are TRBV29-1 and TRBJ2-7; D possibly corresponds to TRBD1 (6 bases). Looked up from germline, CDR1 is SQVTM and CDR2 is ANQGSEA. V was trimmed by 7 bases and J by 0 bases, leaving 13 bases between them. The CDR3 runs to 13 residues. CDR3 sequence reads: CSAGQRYSYEQYF. In DNA, the CDR3 is TGCAGCGCCGGACAGCGATACTCCTACGAGCAGTACTTC.

The rearrangement links TRBV9 to TRBJ2-7; TRBD2 aligns across 7 bases. Germline V gives CDR1 SGDLS, CDR2 YYNGEE. The CDR3 extends over 12 amino acids. With V trimmed by 4 bases and J by 8 bases, 6 bases remained unmatched. CDR3 in DNA: TGTGCCAGCAGCCTCCCCGGGACTAAGCAGTACTTC. Protein product: CASSLPGTKQYF.

This clone occurred once. The chain employs TRBV9 and TRBJ2-7; 7 bases are shared with TRBD2. Trimming at V came to 0 bases and at J to 10 bases, leaving 13 bases not matched to a gene. Germline values: CDR1 SGDLS, CDR2 YYNGEE. The length of the CDR3 is 15 residues. CDR3 residues: CASSVGLGGTYGQYF. DNA for the CDR3: TGTGCCAGCAGCGTAGGCCTCGGGGGGACCTATGGCCAGTACTTC.

This clone has a handful of counts. This chain joins TRBV6-5 and TRBJ2-1, with 16 bases aligning to TRBD2. Germline CDR1 is MNHEY and CDR2 is SVGAGI. The CDR3 runs 14 residues. V shed 2 bases and J 15 bases; nucleotides not matched to a gene: 4. CDR3 nucleotides: TGTGCCAGCAGTTACCCCGGGACTAGCGGGAGGGGGTTCTTC. This translates into CASSYPGTSGRGFF.

The chain is built from TRBV5-1 and TRBJ1-2; D perhaps matches TRBD1 (6 bases). The CDR3 is 13 residues long. V lost 0 bases, J lost 8 bases, and 11 bases lay in between. CDR1 and CDR2 from the germline V gene are SGHRS and YFSETQ. In nucleotides, the CDR3 is TGCGCCAGCAGCTTGGACAGGGAGAGCGGCTACACCTTC. It translates to CASSLDRESGYTF. The full variable domain, completed using reference TRBV5-1 and TRBJ1-2, is KAGVTQTPRYLIKTRGQQVTLSCSPISGHRSVSWYQQTPGQGLQFLFEYFSETQRNKGNFPGRFSGRQFSNSRSEMNVSTLELGDSALYLCASSLDRESGYTFGSGTRLTVV.

J is TRBJ2-7 and V is TRBV7-9; D perhaps matches TRBD1 (6 bases). V gave up 3 bases and J gave up 3 bases, with 6 bases separating them. CDR3 length: 12 amino acids. Germline V gene data show CDR1 as SEHNR and CDR2 as FQNEAQ (reference sequence). The CDR3 bases are TGTGCCAGCAGCTTGACAGGCTACGAGCAGTACTTC. Its protein product is CASSLTGYEQYF.

The rearrangement joins TRBV7-2 to TRBJ2-5, with D unclear. Germline values: CDR1 SGHTA, CDR2 FQGNSA. Trimming took off 1 base at V and 2 bases at J, with 8 bases between the two ends. The CDR3 totals 14 residues. The CDR3 coding sequence is TGTGCCAGCAGCTTAGGTCGTCAGCAAGAGACCCAGTACTTC. It is translated as CASSLGRQQETQYF.

The V call is TRBV6-5, the J call TRBJ2-5, with 8 positions matching TRBD2. Germline V gene sequence: CDR1 MNHEY, CDR2 SVGAGI. The CDR3 spans 15 residues. V gave up 10 bases and J gave up 5 bases; unmatched junction bases: 15. The CDR3 nucleotides read TGTGCCACCACCCCTGGCGGGGGGTTTCGGGAGACCCAGTACTTC. This gives the protein CATTPGGGFRETQYF.

The chain couples TRBV19 to TRBJ2-5, with a possible D match to TRBD2 (5 bases). CDR1 is LNHDA and CDR2 is SQIVND in the germline V gene (reference sequence). V was pared by 3 bases and J by 5 bases, with 16 bases between. The CDR3 is made up of 15 amino acids. The CDR3 protein is CASSMGAGVGETQYF. CDR3 nucleotide sequence: TGTGCCAGTAGTATGGGAGCCGGGGTGGGGGAGACCCAGTACTTC.

The chain couples TRBV5-1 to TRBJ2-7; 7 nucleotides agree with TRBD1. The length of the CDR3 is 16 residues. The V and J ends lost 4 bases and 1 base, in that order; junction bases with no gene match: 11. The germline V gene encodes CDR1 SGHRS and CDR2 YFSETQ. The CDR3 bases are TGCGCCAGCAGCGCAAATTCTATGGACAGGTCCTACGAGCAGTACTTC. Its translation: CASSANSMDRSYEQYF.

V gene TRBV7-9 combines with J gene TRBJ1-5; D gene uncertain. V was cut by 2 bases and J by 4 bases, with 9 bases left in between. This CDR3 is 14 amino acids long. Germline V gives CDR1 SEHNR, CDR2 FQNEAQ (reference sequence). The CDR3 loop reads CASSLLGRNQPQHF. As DNA, the CDR3 is TGTGCCAGCAGCTTACTAGGGAGGAATCAGCCCCAGCATTTT. Supplemented by reference TRBV7-9 and TRBJ1-5, the full variable domain reads DTGVSQNPRHKITKRGQNVTFRCDPISEHNRLYWYRQTLGQGPEFLTYFQNEAQLEKSRLLSDRFSAERPKGSFSTLEIQRTEQGDSAMYLCASSLLGRNQPQHFGDGTRLSIL.

The chain recombines TRBV7-2 with TRBJ2-7; the D gene is possibly TRBD2 (5 bases). Germline values: CDR1 SGHTA, CDR2 FQGNSA. This CDR3 is built from 15 residues. V was cut by 1 base and J by 4 bases, with 14 bases left in between. CDR3 DNA: TGTGCCAGCAGCTTAGACACCTGGTCGGGGTACGAGCAGTACTTC. Amino acids: CASSLDTWSGYEQYF.

The chain couples TRBV5-4 to TRBJ1-2; D perhaps matches TRBD1 (5 bases). Trimming left V 0 bases short and J 4 bases short, with 16 bases between. This CDR3 contains 16 residues. Germline assignment: CDR1 SGHNT and CDR2 YYREEE (reference sequence). The CDR3 reads CASSLAGRVQPYGYTF. The CDR3 DNA reads as TGTGCCAGCAGCTTGGCCGGCAGGGTACAACCCTATGGCTACACCTTC. Variable domain in full (rest from reference TRBV5-4 and TRBJ1-2): ETGVTQSPTHLIKTRGQQVTLRCSSQSGHNTVSWYQQALGQGPQFIFQYYREEENGRGNFPPRFSGLQFPNYSSELNVNALELDDSALYLCASSLAGRVQPYGYTFGSGTRLTVV.

The chain joins TRBV4-2 to TRBJ2-1, with 8 bases that match TRBD1. Unmatched junction bases numbered 8, after V lost 1 base and J lost 9 bases. This CDR3 is built from 15 residues. Germline values: CDR1 LGHNA, CDR2 YNFKEQ. In DNA form, the CDR3 reads TGTGCCAGCAGCCAAGTTATGCAGGGGGCCGGTGAGCAGTTCTTC. Its protein is CASSQVMQGAGEQFF.